The T cell receptor beta chain described here comes from a study of cytomegalovirus exposure and HLA in healthy donors. Notes on the study in general: A previous analysis found most TCR beta V segments productive roughly 87% or roughly 30% of the time. TCR sequences were mostly rare, though some public TCRs occurred in many donors.

Both 60 Vbeta primers and 13 Jbeta primers went into the PCR. Some clones are missing from TCRdb's copy, which holds only in-frame ones; the method was immunoSEQ multiplex PCR. Altogether some 150,000 clones are present, more than 75% being singletons, with the ten largest covering 1.4%. The CDR3 contains 14 residues. V lost 6 bases to trimming and J lost 3 bases; unmatched junction nucleotides: 7. Germline lookup yields CDR1 SNHLY and CDR2 FYNNEI. Comments on this clone: Antigen specificity is unknown.

This receptor was taken from a male donor in good health and CMV-seronegative. The J gene is TRBJ1-1, the V gene TRBV2; 7 nucleotides match TRBD1. The source material was PBMCs. CDR3 sequence: CASSLNRGHTEAFF. Written as DNA, the CDR3 is TGTGCCAGCAGCCTTAACAGGGGCCACACTGAAGCTTTCTTT.